This T cell receptor beta chain is drawn from a study of cytomegalovirus exposure and HLA in healthy donors. Overall study findings and caveats: Cytomegalovirus status, reportedly, was diagnosed with high specificity and sensitivity by the classifier.

As regards this clone: Its specificity is unknown.

Per the germline V gene, CDR1 is SNHLY and CDR2 is FYNNEI. The V end was cut by 5 bases, the J end by 5 bases, with 18 bases between. There are 15 residues in the CDR3. Amplification used 60 Vbeta primers and 13 Jbeta primers. Sequenced by immunoSEQ multiplex PCR; TCRdb stores in-frame clones only, minus some. The sample has more than 100,000 clones, 60% to 85% seen once. The V and J genes are TRBV2 and TRBJ2-5; possibly TRBD1 for D (5 bases). Sequenced input: PBMCs. This sequence originates from a female donor in good health and CMV-seropositive. The CDR3 spells CASSLLTARAETQYF. As DNA, the CDR3 is TGTGCCAGCAGTTTATTGACAGCCCGGGCGGAGACCCAGTACTTC.